A selection of T cell receptor beta chains follows, all from one sample in a study of T cells in Graves' hyperthyroidism and ophthalmopathy. TCRdb re-derived calls from the multiplex PCR reads in MiXCR, one entry per CDR3 protein. The table has a few hundred thousand distinct CDR3 sequences, roughly 20% seen once. Sequencing was carried out using blood. These receptors were taken from a man aged 18 to 29 with Graves' hyperthyroidism. Each CDR3 is given with its conserved first and last residue. D genes are given only for firm matches. Clone size, where shown, is once, few, many, or a class for clones that have expanded.

>TRBV20-1|NA|15|TRBJ2-5|TRBD1
TGCAGTGCTAGACCCCGGACAGGGAATGTCGAGACCCAGTACTTC
CSARPRTGNVETQYF
>TRBV19|many|16|TRBJ2-2|TRBD2
TGTGCCAGTAGTCCTCAGCGGGGGGTCTCTGGCGGGGAGCTGTTTTTT
CASSPQRGVSGGELFF
>TRBV28|many|11|TRBJ1-1|NA
TGTGCCAGCCATGGAAACACTGAAGCTTTCTTT
CASHGNTEAFF
>TRBV6-2/TRBV6-3|NA|15|TRBJ1-1|NA
TGTGCCAGCAGCGGTAACATCGGGATGAACACTGAAGCTTTCTTT
CASSGNIGMNTEAFF
>TRBV12-3/TRBV12-4|many|20|TRBJ2-4|TRBD2
TGTGCCAGCAGTTTAAGCGCGGCTAGCGGGGGGCAGGGAGCCAAAAACATTCAGTACTTC
CASSLSAASGGQGAKNIQYF
>TRBV19|many|15|TRBJ1-1|NA
TGTGCCAGTAGCATGCCGGGAGCCATGAACACTGAAGCTTTCTTT
CASSMPGAMNTEAFF
>TRBV6-1|few|14|TRBJ1-5|NA
TGTGCCAGCAGCCAGGGTCTCGACAGGCAGCCCCAGCATTTT
CASSQGLDRQPQHF
>TRBV27|many|17|TRBJ2-5|TRBD2
TGTGCCAGCAGAGCGACAACCAACGGGGGGGCCGGAGAGACCCAGTACTTC
CASRATTNGGAGETQYF
>TRBV6-5|many|13|TRBJ1-2|NA
TGTGCCAGCAGTTACTCTCGGGCCTATGGCTACACCTTC
CASSYSRAYGYTF
>TRBV27|many|20|TRBJ1-2|NA
TGTGCCAGCAGTTGCCCCGGTGGGGGGTGTGAGACAGGCTCGAACTATGGCTACACCTTC
CASSCPGGGCETGSNYGYTF
>TRBV6-5|many|16|TRBJ2-2|NA
TGTGCCAGCAGTTCCCCAGTGTCCCGGGGCACCGGGGAGCTGTTTTTT
CASSSPVSRGTGELFF
>TRBV6-1|NA|13|TRBJ2-2|NA
TGTGCCAGCAGTCGCCGACCGGGCGGGGAGCTGTTTTTT
CASSRRPGGELFF
>TRBV19|many|15|TRBJ2-2|NA
TGTGCCAGTAGTATAGATGGGACTGTTACCGGGGAGCTGTTTTTT
CASSIDGTVTGELFF
>TRBV6-1|many|11|TRBJ1-5|NA
TGTGCCAGCAGGGAGAATCAGCCCCAGCATTTT
CASRENQPQHF
>TRBV19|many|15|TRBJ1-1|NA
TGTGCCAGTAGCATTACGGGATTCACGGGGACTGAAGCTTTCTTT
CASSITGFTGTEAFF
>TRBV11-3|NA|15|TRBJ1-2|NA
TGTGCCAGCAGCTTAGTTCCAGGGCGTGTAGGTGGCTACACCTTC
CASSLVPGRVGGYTF
>TRBV2|many|16|TRBJ2-5|NA
TGTGCCAGCGGGTCCCACCGCTCCGGGTCGGAGGAGACCCAGTACTTC
CASGSHRSGSEETQYF
>TRBV5-1|NA|13|TRBJ2-7|NA
TGCGCCAGCAGCTTGGAACAGACCTACGAGCAGTACTTC
CASSLEQTYEQYF
>TRBV6-5|many|13|TRBJ1-5|NA
TGTGCCAGCCAAAGGGGGGTCAATCAGCCCCAGCATTTT
CASQRGVNQPQHF
>TRBV12-3/TRBV12-4|NA|11|TRBJ2-7|NA
TGTGCCAGCAGTCGAGGGGACACTAGGTACTTC
CASSRGDTRYF
>TRBV27|many|16|TRBJ2-2|NA
TGTGCCAGCAGTTTATATCCGACAGGGAACACCGGGGAGCTGTTTTTT
CASSLYPTGNTGELFF
>TRBV20-1|many|12|TRBJ2-7|TRBD1
TGCAGTGCTAGACCAGGGGGCTACGAGCAGTACTTC
CSARPGGYEQYF
>TRBV11-2|many|14|TRBJ2-5|TRBD2
TGTGCCAGCAGCTATAGCGGGGCCCAAGAGACCCAGTACTTC
CASSYSGAQETQYF
>TRBV5-1|many|15|TRBJ1-1|NA
TGCGCCAGCAGCTTGCTTCCGGAAATGAACACTGAAGCTTTCTTT
CASSLLPEMNTEAFF
>TRBV12-5|many|14|TRBJ1-2|TRBD1
TGTGCTAGTGGTTCGGGGACAGATAACTATGGCTACACCTTC
CASGSGTDNYGYTF
>TRBV7-9|many|14|TRBJ2-7|NA
TGTGCCAGCACACGAGTGGGGGGTACCTACGAGCAGTACTTC
CASTRVGGTYEQYF
>TRBV20-1|NA|14|TRBJ1-5|NA
TGCAGTGCTAGAGGCCTCGTGGGGTCTCAGCCCCAGCATTTT
CSARGLVGSQPQHF
>TRBV12-3/TRBV12-4|many|12|TRBJ1-2|TRBD1
TGTGCCAGCAGTCGGGACAGGGGTGGCTACACCTTC
CASSRDRGGYTF
>TRBV28|NA|14|TRBJ2-4|NA
TGTGCCAGCAGTTTGGTACAGGGAACGGACATTCAGTACTTC
CASSLVQGTDIQYF
>TRBV2|many|14|TRBJ1-1|NA
TGTGCCAGCAGTGCCGGGGGGATGAACACTGAAGCTTTCTTT
CASSAGGMNTEAFF
>TRBV19|many|13|TRBJ1-1|NA
TGTGCCAGTAGTGGCGAAGCGGACACTGAAGCTTTCTTT
CASSGEADTEAFF
>TRBV28|many|17|TRBJ1-6|NA
TGTGCCAGCAGTTTAAGGGGAACAGTGACCTATAATTCACCCCTCCACTTT
CASSLRGTVTYNSPLHF
>TRBV19|many|18|TRBJ1-5|NA
TGTGCCAGTAGTATTCCGGGCAGGGACCGGATTAGCAATCAGCCCCAGCATTTT
CASSIPGRDRISNQPQHF
>TRBV29-1|many|12|TRBJ1-1|TRBD1
TGCAGCGTTGACAGGGGGCCCACTGAAGCTTTCTTT
CSVDRGPTEAFF
>TRBV6-5|many|13|TRBJ1-5|NA
TGTGCCAGCCTTGGACGGATGCGAGGGACCCAGCATTTT
CASLGRMRGTQHF
>TRBV12-3/TRBV12-4|many|14|TRBJ2-5|TRBD1
TGTGCCAGCACCCTAGGGGGCTCTTCAGAGACCCAGTACTTC
CASTLGGSSETQYF
>TRBV6-1|many|12|TRBJ1-1|NA
TGTGCCAGCAGTGAAGTGGCAGGAGAAGCTTTCTTT
CASSEVAGEAFF